The 16 T cell receptor beta chains presented below share a single source sample, sequenced in a study of T cells in Graves' hyperthyroidism and ophthalmopathy. The TCR beta CDR3 regions underwent amplification using RNA transcripts as the source. When the TCR CDR3 underwent first-round RT-PCR, the HTBI primer set was used. TCRdb reprocessed the multiplex PCR reads with MiXCR, giving one entry per CDR3 protein. The sample consists of 34,000 or so distinct CDR3 sequences, roughly half of them appearing once. Input material: blood. All receptors come from a woman aged 40 to 50 with Graves' ophthalmopathy.

The CDR3 here is CASSLRTGGDEKLFF. DNA of the CDR3: TGTGCCAGCAGTTTGCGGACAGGGGGCGATGAAAAACTGTTTTTT. The chain uses TRBV7-2 and TRBJ1-4; 11 nucleotides align to TRBD1. CDR1 is SGHTA and CDR2 is FQGNSA in the germline V gene. Trimming at V came to 6 bases and at J to 6 bases, leaving 6 bases not matched to a gene. CDR3 size: 15 residues.

Judged by abundance, this clonotype is medium-sized. The rearrangement uses TRBV2 and TRBJ2-3; the D is unclear. V was trimmed by 8 bases and J by 8 bases, leaving 8 bases between them. Germline CDR1 reads SNHLY; CDR2 reads FYNNEI. The CDR3 sequence is 10 residues long. The chain's CDR3 is CASEEGTQYF. CDR3 coding DNA: TGTGCCAGCGAGGAAGGTACGCAGTATTTT.

This clonotype was detected many times. With a much larger clone just one base away, this may be a read error. The CDR3 nucleotides read TGTGCCAGTAGTATGGGTGTTGAGCCCCAGCATTTT. Its protein product is CASSMGVEPQHF. The chain combines TRBV19 with TRBJ1-5; D gene unclear. V was cut by 3 bases and J by 8 bases, with 8 bases left in between. The germline V gene encodes CDR1 LNHDA and CDR2 SQIVND (reference sequence). CDR3 length equals 12 residues. Together with reference TRBV19 and TRBJ1-5, the CDR3 gives the full variable domain: DGGITQSPKYLFRKEGQNVTLSCEQNLNHDAMYWYRQDPGQGLRLIYYSQIVNDFQKGDIAEGYSVSREKKESFPLTVTSAQKNPTAFYLCASSMGVEPQHFGDGTRLSIL.

The chain recombines TRBV10-3 with TRBJ1-5; 7 bases match TRBD1. The CDR3 covers 17 residues. V lost 0 bases, J lost 13 bases, and 18 bases stayed unmatched. The germline V gene has CDR1 ENHRY and CDR2 SYGVKD. CDR3 sequence: CAISESYRGGGTDTQHF. As DNA, the CDR3 is TGTGCCATCAGTGAGTCGTATAGGGGCGGAGGGACAGATACGCAGCATTTT.

This clonotype was observed many times. The chain combines TRBV28 with TRBJ1-3, with D hard to call. Between the trimmed V and J ends, which lost 7 bases and 2 bases, there was a span of 9 bases. The CDR3 has 13 amino acids. The germline V gene has CDR1 MDHEN and CDR2 SYDVKM. CDR3 DNA: TGTGCCAGCAAAAACGGGGCTGGAAACACCATATATTTT. Translating it yields CASKNGAGNTIYF.

The CDR3 loop reads CASSPGQGARQPQHF. CDR3 nucleotides: TGTGCCAGCAGCCCAGGACAGGGGGCGCGACAGCCCCAGCATTTT. The chain joins TRBV2 to TRBJ1-5; 11 nucleotides align to TRBD1. The CDR3 covers 15 residues. Unmatched junction bases numbered 8, after V lost 6 bases and J lost 7 bases. Germline V gene data show CDR1 as SNHLY and CDR2 as FYNNEI.

The V gene is TRBV15, the J gene TRBJ2-3; 9 bases are a match to TRBD2. After removal of 9 bases from V and 3 bases from J, the junction contained 13 bases not matched to a gene. CDR3 length equals 16 residues. Germline-derived CDR1 and CDR2 are LNHNV and YYDKDF (reference sequence). The CDR3 is CATIYQTSGRTDTQYF. As DNA, the CDR3 is TGTGCCACAATTTACCAGACTAGCGGCAGAACAGATACGCAGTATTTT.

This clonotype was counted at least ten times. This chain joins TRBV10-3 and TRBJ2-1; 9 nucleotides agree with TRBD2. V lost 1 base, J lost 0 bases, and 4 bases stayed unmatched. The CDR3 covers 17 residues. Germline assignment: CDR1 ENHRY and CDR2 SYGVKD. The CDR3 loop is CAISEFISGSSYNEQFF. The CDR3 DNA reads TGTGCCATCAGTGAGTTTATTAGCGGGAGCTCCTACAATGAGCAGTTCTTC.

This clonotype was observed at least ten times. The genes are TRBV4-2 and TRBJ1-1; no clear D. With 4 bases removed from V and 3 bases from J, the gap between germline ends came to 12 bases. The CDR3 is made up of 14 amino acids. Germline loops: CDR1 LGHNA, CDR2 YNFKEQ. CDR3 sequence (DNA): TGTGCCAGCAGCCCGAGGAGAGGTCACACTGAAGCTTTCTTT. Its translation is CASSPRRGHTEAFF.

This clonotype occurred a few times. The gene calls are TRBV20-1 and TRBJ1-1, with D uncertain. Trimming took off 0 bases at V and 10 bases at J, with 3 bases between the two ends. Per the germline V gene, CDR1 is DFQATT and CDR2 is SNEGSKA (reference sequence). The CDR3 covers 9 residues. CDR3 sequence (DNA): TGCAGTGCTAGAGATGGAGCTTTCTTT. Translating it yields CSARDGAFF.

Comment on this clonotype: The DNA is omitted, as the CDR3 cannot be located on it reliably, and the CDR3 follows TCRdb's listing. The chain joins TRBV19 to TRBJ2-6; TRBD1, the table's D call, lacks a check against the DNA. The germline V gene has CDR1 LNHDA and CDR2 SQIVND (reference sequence). Both ends counted, the CDR3 spans 17 residues. This CDR3 reads CASSIRARVSGANVLTF.

This clonotype has at least ten counts. This sequence joins TRBV11-2 and TRBJ2-7; 12 positions agree with TRBD2. With V trimmed by 4 bases and J by 0 bases, 7 bases remained unmatched. Germline V CDR1 and CDR2: SGHAT, FQNNGV. The CDR3 runs 17 residues. The CDR3 sequence is CASSSGLAGYYSYEQYF. CDR3 DNA: TGTGCCAGCAGCTCCGGACTAGCGGGGTATTACTCCTACGAGCAGTACTTC. The full variable domain, completed using reference TRBV11-2 and TRBJ2-7, is EAGVAQSPRYKIIEKRQSVAFWCNPISGHATLYWYQQILGQGPKLLIQFQNNGVVDDSQLPKDRFSAERLKGVDSTLKIQPAKLEDSAVYLCASSSGLAGYYSYEQYFGPGTRLTVT.

This sequence joins TRBV10-2 and TRBJ2-7; D possibly corresponds to TRBD2 (6 bases). The V gene's germline CDR1 is WSHSY and CDR2 SAAADI. The CDR3 spans 17 residues. The V end lost 2 bases, the J end lost 7 bases, and 24 bases lay between the germline ends. This chain's CDR3 is CASSELRGGLPCWEQYF. CDR3 nucleotides: TGCGCCAGCAGTGAGCTTAGGGGCGGACTACCTTGCTGGGAGCAGTACTTC.

The genes are TRBV12-3 or TRBV12-4 and TRBJ1-1; no definite D call. This CDR3 is built from 12 residues. V was trimmed by 4 bases and J by 7 bases, leaving 10 bases between them. The CDR3, as DNA: TGTGCCAGCAGTTCCGGCCGAAATGAAGCTTTCTTT. Translated: CASSSGRNEAFF.

Concerning this clonotype: Mismatch with germline at one junction end may stem from a read error. V gene TRBV24-1 combines with J gene TRBJ2-7; no clear D gene. Germline values: CDR1 KGHDR, CDR2 SFDVKD. The CDR3 length is 10 residues. The CDR3 loop is CATSGVPLHF. CDR3 coding DNA: TGTGCCACCAGTGGAGTTCCCCTCCACTTC.

The chain employs TRBV7-2 and TRBJ2-5, with 10 nucleotides matching TRBD2. V trimming: 3 bases; J trimming: 5 bases; junction bases outside the gene matches: 0. Germline CDR1 is SGHTA and CDR2 is FQGNSA. This CDR3 has 13 residues. The chain's CDR3 is CASSLTSGETQYF. In nucleotides, the CDR3 is TGTGCCAGCAGCTTGACTAGCGGGGAGACCCAGTACTTC.